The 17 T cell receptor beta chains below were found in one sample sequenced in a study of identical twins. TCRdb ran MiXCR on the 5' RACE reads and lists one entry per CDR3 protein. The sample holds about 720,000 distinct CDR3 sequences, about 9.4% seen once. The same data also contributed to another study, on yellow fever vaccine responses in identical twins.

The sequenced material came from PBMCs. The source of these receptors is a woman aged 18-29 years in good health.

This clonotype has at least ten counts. This chain's CDR3 is CASSLGRGTGGHNEQFF. The CDR3 nucleotides are TGTGCCAGCAGTTTAGGCCGAGGGACAGGGGGCCACAATGAGCAGTTCTTC. The chain links TRBV12-3 or TRBV12-4 to TRBJ2-1; 12 nucleotides align to TRBD1. Losses at the gene ends were 1 base for V and 5 bases for J; bases not matched to a gene: 6. The CDR3 contains 17 residues.

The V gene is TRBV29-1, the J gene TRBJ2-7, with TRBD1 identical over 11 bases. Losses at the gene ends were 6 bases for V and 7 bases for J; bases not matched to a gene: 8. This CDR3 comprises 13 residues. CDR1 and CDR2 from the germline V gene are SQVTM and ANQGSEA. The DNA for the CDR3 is TGCAGCGTCGACTGGGGACAGGGGGGAGAGCAGTACTTC. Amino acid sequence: CSVDWGQGGEQYF.

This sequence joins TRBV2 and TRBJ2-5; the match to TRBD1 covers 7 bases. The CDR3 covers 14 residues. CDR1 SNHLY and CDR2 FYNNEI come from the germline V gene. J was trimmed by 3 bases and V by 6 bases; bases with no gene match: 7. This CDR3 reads CASSPGTAKETQYF. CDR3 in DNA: TGTGCCAGCAGCCCGGGGACAGCAAAAGAGACCCAGTACTTC.

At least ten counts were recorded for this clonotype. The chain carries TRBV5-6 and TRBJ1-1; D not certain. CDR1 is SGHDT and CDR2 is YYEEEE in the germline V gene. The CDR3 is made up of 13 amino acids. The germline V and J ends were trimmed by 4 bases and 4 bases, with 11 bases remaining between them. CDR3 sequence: CASSPGPSTEAFF. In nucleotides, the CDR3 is TGTGCCAGCAGCCCTGGACCGAGCACTGAAGCTTTCTTT.

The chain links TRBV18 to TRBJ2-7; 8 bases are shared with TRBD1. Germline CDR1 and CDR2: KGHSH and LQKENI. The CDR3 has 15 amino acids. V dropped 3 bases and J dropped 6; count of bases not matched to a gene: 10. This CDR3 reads CASSPSQGAAGEQYF. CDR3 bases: TGTGCCAGCTCACCGTCCCAGGGGGCGGCCGGCGAGCAGTACTTC.

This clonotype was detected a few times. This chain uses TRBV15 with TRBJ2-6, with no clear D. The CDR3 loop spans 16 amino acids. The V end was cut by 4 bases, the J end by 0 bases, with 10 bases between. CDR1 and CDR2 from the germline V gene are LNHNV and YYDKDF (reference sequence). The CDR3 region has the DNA TGTGCCACCAGCATCTCCATGGTCTCTGGGGCCAACGTCCTGACTTTC. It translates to CATSISMVSGANVLTF.

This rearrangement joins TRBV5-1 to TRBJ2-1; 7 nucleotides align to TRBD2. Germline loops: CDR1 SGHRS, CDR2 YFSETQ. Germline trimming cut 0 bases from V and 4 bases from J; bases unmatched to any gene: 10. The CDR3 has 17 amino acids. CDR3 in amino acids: CASSLVLAGDPYNEQFF. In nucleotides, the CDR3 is TGCGCCAGCAGCTTGGTGCTGGCGGGAGACCCTTACAATGAGCAGTTCTTC. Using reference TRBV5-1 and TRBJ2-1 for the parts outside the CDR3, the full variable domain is KAGVTQTPRYLIKTRGQQVTLSCSPISGHRSVSWYQQTPGQGLQFLFEYFSETQRNKGNFPGRFSGRQFSNSRSEMNVSTLELGDSALYLCASSLVLAGDPYNEQFFGPGTRLTVL.

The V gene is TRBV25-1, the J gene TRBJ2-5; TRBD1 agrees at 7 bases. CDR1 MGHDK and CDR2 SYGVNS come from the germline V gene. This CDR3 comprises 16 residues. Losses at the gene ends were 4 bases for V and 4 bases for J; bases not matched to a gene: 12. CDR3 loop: CASSGGPGQMRETQYF. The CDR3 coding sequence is TGTGCCAGCAGTGGGGGCCCGGGACAGATGCGAGAGACCCAGTACTTC.

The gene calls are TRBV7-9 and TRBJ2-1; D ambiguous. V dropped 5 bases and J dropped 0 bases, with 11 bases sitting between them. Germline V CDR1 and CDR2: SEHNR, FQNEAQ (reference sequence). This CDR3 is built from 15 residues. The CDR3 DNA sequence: TGTGCCAGCAGCCCGGACGGCCTCTCCTACAATGAGCAGTTCTTC. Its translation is CASSPDGLSYNEQFF.

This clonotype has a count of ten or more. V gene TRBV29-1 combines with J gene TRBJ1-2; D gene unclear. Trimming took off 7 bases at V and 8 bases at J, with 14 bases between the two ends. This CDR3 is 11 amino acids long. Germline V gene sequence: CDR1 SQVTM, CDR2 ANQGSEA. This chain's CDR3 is CSAGEGNGYTF. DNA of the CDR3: TGCAGCGCCGGTGAGGGTAACGGCTACACCTTC.

The CDR3 protein is CASSQTSGRLQDNEQFF. The CDR3 region has the DNA TGTGCCAGCAGCCAGACTAGCGGGAGGTTACAGGACAATGAGCAGTTCTTC. The chain joins TRBV4-2 to TRBJ2-1; 13 bases are a match to TRBD2. This CDR3 is built from 17 residues. Germline V CDR1 and CDR2: LGHNA, YNFKEQ. The V segment lost 3 bases and the J segment 5 bases; nucleotides outside the gene matches: 7.

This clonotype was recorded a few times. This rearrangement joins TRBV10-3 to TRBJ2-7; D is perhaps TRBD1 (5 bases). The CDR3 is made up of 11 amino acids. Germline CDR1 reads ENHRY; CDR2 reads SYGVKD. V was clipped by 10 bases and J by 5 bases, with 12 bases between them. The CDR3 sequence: CATLQQDEQYF. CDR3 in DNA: TGTGCCACCCTACAACAGGACGAGCAGTACTTC.

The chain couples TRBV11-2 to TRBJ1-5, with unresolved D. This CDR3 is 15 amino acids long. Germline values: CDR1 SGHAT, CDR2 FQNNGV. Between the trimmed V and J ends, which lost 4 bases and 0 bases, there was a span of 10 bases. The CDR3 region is CASSYGLVSNQPQHF. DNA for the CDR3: TGTGCCAGCAGCTACGGTCTAGTTAGCAATCAGCCCCAGCATTTT.

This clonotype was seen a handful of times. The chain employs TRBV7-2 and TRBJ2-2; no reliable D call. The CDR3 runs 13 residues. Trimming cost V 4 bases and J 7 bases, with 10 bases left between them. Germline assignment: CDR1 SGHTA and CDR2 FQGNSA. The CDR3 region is CASSSPYIGELFF. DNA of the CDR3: TGTGCCAGCAGCTCACCCTATATCGGGGAGCTGTTTTTT.

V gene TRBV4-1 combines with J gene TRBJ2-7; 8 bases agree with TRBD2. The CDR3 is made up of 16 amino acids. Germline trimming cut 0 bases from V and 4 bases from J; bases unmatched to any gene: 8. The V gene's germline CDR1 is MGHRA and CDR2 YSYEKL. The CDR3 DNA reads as TGCGCCAGCAGCCAAGAGTTTGCGGGGGGCGCATACGAGCAGTACTTC. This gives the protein CASSQEFAGGAYEQYF.

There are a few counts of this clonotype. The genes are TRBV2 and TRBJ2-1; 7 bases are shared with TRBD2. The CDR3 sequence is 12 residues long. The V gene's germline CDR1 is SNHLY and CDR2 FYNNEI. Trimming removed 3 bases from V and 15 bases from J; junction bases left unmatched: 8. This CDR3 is CASSDRGEGLFF. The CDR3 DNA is TGTGCCAGCAGTGATCGGGGGGAGGGGTTGTTCTTC.

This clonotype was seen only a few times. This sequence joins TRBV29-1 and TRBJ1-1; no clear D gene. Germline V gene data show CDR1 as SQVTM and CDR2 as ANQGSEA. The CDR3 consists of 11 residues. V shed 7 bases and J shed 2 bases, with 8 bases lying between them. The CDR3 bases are TGCAGCGGATCAGTAAACACTGAAGCTTTCTTT. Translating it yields CSGSVNTEAFF.